This note documents a single T cell receptor beta chain sequence. The CDR3 totals 14 residues. Germline assignment: CDR1 LNHDA and CDR2 SQIVND (reference sequence). With 7 bases clipped from V and 4 bases from J, the junction kept 6 bases outside the gene matches. The participants were between roughly 18 and 100 years old and came from about two dozen US areas. Cohort assignment relied on participant-reported clinical history. The recovered donors of Cohort 3 showed two negative PCRs, clearance, or symptom resolution. These data belong to a study of blood T cell repertoires in COVID-19. About the study: Nucleic acid was either cDNA or gDNA, and it came from T cells, B-cell-depleted T cells, or PBMCs.

Measured with immunoSEQ multiplex PCR; TCRdb has only the in-frame clones, and not every one. The data contain fewer than 300,000 clones, 75% to 90% of them seen just once; the ten biggest clones take up approximately 4%. Sequencing was carried out using PBMCs or T cells enriched from blood (not recorded which). The origin of this receptor is a woman aged 30 to 39 who had recovered from COVID-19. The genes are TRBV19 and TRBJ1-4, with TRBD1 identical over 7 bases. The CDR3 coding sequence is TGTGCCAGTACCACGACAGGGTTTAATGAAAAACTGTTTTTT. Translating gives CASTTTGFNEKLFF.